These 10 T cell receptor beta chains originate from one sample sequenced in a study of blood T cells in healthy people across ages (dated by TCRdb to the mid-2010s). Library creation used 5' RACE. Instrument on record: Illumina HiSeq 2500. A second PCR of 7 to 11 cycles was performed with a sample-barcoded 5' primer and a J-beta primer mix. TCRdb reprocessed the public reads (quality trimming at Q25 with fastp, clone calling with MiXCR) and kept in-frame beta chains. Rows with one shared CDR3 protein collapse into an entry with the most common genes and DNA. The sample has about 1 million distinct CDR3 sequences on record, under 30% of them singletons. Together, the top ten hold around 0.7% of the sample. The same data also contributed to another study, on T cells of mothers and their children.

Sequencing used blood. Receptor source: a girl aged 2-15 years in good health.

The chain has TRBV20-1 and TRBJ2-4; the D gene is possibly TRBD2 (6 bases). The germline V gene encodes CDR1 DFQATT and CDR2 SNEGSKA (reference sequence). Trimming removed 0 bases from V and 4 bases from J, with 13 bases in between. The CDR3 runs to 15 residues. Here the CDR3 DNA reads TGCAGTGCTAGAGATCTGTGGAGGGGAAAAAACATTCAGTACTTC. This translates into CSARDLWRGKNIQYF.

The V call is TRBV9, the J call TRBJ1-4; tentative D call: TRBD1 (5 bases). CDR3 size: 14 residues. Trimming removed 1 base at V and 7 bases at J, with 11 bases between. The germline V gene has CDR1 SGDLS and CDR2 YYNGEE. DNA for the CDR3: TGTGCCAGCAGCGTATTGGGGGACGGTGAAAAACTGTTTTTT. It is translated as CASSVLGDGEKLFF.

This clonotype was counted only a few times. The CDR3 bases are TGCAGCGGTGGGACAGGAGCTAACTATGGCTACACCTTC. It is translated as CSGGTGANYGYTF. The chain couples TRBV29-1 to TRBJ1-2; 8 nucleotides line up with TRBD1. With 7 bases clipped from V and 0 bases from J, the junction kept 4 bases outside the gene matches. Germline assignment: CDR1 SQVTM and CDR2 ANQGSEA. The CDR3 contains 13 residues.

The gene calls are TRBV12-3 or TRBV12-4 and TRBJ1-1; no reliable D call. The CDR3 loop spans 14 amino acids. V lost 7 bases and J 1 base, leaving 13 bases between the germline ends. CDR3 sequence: CASTGRERNTEAFF. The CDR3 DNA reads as TGTGCCAGCACGGGGAGGGAGAGGAACACTGAAGCTTTCTTT.

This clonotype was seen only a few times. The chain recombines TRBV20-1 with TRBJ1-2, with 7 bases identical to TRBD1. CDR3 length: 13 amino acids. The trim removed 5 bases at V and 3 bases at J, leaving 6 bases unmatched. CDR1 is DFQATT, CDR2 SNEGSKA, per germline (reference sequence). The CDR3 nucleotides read TGCAGTGCTCGAACAGGGGCTGACTATGGCTACACCTTC. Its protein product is CSARTGADYGYTF.

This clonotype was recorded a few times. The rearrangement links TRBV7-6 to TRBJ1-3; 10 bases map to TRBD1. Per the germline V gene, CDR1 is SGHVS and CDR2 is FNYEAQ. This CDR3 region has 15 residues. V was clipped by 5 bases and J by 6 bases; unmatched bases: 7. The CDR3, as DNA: TGTGCCAGCAGCAGAAGACAGGGGGCTGCAAACACCATATATTTT. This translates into CASSRRQGAANTIYF.

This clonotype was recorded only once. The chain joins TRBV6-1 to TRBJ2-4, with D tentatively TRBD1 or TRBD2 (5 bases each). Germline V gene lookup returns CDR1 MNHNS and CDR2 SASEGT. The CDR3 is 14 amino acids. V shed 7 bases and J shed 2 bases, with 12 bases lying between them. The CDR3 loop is CASNLGDSKNIQYF. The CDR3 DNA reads TGTGCCAGCAATTTGGGGGATTCCAAAAACATTCAGTACTTC.

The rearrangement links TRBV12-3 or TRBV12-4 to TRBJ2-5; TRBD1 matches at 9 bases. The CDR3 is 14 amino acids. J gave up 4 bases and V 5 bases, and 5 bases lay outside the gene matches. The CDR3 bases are TGTGCCAGCAGTCAACAGGGGGCATCAGAGACCCAGTACTTC. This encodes CASSQQGASETQYF.

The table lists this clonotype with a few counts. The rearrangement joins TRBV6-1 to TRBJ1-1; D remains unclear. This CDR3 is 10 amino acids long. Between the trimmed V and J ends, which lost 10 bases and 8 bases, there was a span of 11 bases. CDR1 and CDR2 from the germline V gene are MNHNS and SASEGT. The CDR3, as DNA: TGTGCCACTTCCTTCACCGAAGCTTTCTTT. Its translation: CATSFTEAFF.

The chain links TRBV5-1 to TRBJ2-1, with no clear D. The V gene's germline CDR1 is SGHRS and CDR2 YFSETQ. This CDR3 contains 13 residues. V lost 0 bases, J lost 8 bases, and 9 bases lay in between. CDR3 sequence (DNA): TGCGCCAGCAGCTTGGAAGACTGGGATGAGCAGTTCTTC. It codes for CASSLEDWDEQFF.